The TCR beta chain under discussion was sequenced for a study of blood T cell repertoires in COVID-19. The CDR3 loop spans 14 amino acids. Looked up from germline, CDR1 is MDHEN and CDR2 is SYDVKM. Trimming left V 5 bases short and J 6 bases short, with 17 bases between. Data came from immunoSEQ multiplex PCR; TCRdb stores just in-frame clones and leaves some out. The table lists approximately 130,000 clones, about 86% of them singletons, with around 20% in the top ten. V is TRBV28 and J is TRBJ2-7; D is uncertain. Sequencing used peripheral blood. The receptor's source is a woman aged 45-65 years who had recovered from COVID-19. CDR3 sequence reads: CASSGFKLHSEQYF. Written as DNA, the CDR3 is TGTGCCAGCAGTGGTTTCAAGCTCCACTCCGAGCAGTACTTC.